Shown below are 30 T cell receptor beta chains from a single sample sequenced in a study of cytomegalovirus exposure and HLA in healthy donors (dated by TCRdb to between 2016 and 2019). The library was generated by the immunoSEQ multiplex PCR assay. For the multiplex PCR, a mixture combining 60 forward primers for TCR Vbeta segments and 13 reverse primers for TCR Jbeta segments was used. TCRdb provides this immuneACCESS table in a form limited to in-frame rearrangements. Some clones are lacking; in checked studies, under half of them reflect an unresolved V gene, and why the rest are absent is not known. For this sample there are about 240,000 clones; approximately 81% appear just once. Around 8% of the sample belongs to the ten largest clones. The sequenced material came from PBMCs. The receptors shown here come from a woman in her fifties or sixties in good health and CMV-seropositive.

This sequence joins TRBV5-1 and TRBJ2-1; no clear D gene. This CDR3 spans 11 amino acids. The germline V gene has CDR1 SGHRS and CDR2 YFSETQ. The V and J ends lost 5 bases and 8 bases respectively, with 8 bases between them. The CDR3 coding sequence is TGCGCCAGCAGTGAACTGGATGAGCAGTTCTTC. This sequence encodes CASSELDEQFF. Based on the CDR3 plus reference TRBV5-1 and TRBJ2-1, the full variable domain is KAGVTQTPRYLIKTRGQQVTLSCSPISGHRSVSWYQQTPGQGLQFLFEYFSETQRNKGNFPGRFSGRQFSNSRSEMNVSTLELGDSALYLCASSELDEQFFGPGTRLTVL.

This sequence joins TRBV6-1 and TRBJ1-5, with a possible D match to TRBD1 (5 bases). V lost 4 bases to trimming and J lost 5 bases, with 21 bases between them. This CDR3 spans 17 amino acids. Germline V gene lookup returns CDR1 MNHNS and CDR2 SASEGT. DNA for the CDR3: TGTGCCAGCAGTGGGCCGGGGACCTACCGGGGGGATCAGCCCCAGCATTTT. Protein: CASSGPGTYRGDQPQHF.

The CDR3 sequence: CASSSGSGVYSYNEQFF. As DNA, the CDR3 is TGTGCCAGCAGCTCCGGGTCAGGGGTTTACTCCTACAATGAGCAGTTCTTC. The rearrangement uses TRBV5-4 and TRBJ2-1; a possible D gene is TRBD1 (6 bases). The CDR3 runs 17 residues. CDR1 is SGHNT and CDR2 is YYREEE in the germline V gene (reference sequence). V was trimmed by 3 bases and J by 0 bases, leaving 16 bases between them. Full variable domain (remainder filled in from reference TRBV5-4 and TRBJ2-1): ETGVTQSPTHLIKTRGQQVTLRCSSQSGHNTVSWYQQALGQGPQFIFQYYREEENGRGNFPPRFSGLQFPNYSSELNVNALELDDSALYLCASSSGSGVYSYNEQFFGPGTRLTVL.

This clone was picked up one time. The rearrangement links TRBV4-2 to TRBJ2-3; 14 positions agree with TRBD2. Per the germline V gene, CDR1 is LGHNA and CDR2 is YNFKEQ. The CDR3 extends over 19 amino acids. Trimming at V came to 1 base and at J to 4 bases, leaving 10 bases not matched to a gene. The CDR3 loop is CASSQVAGTSGRISDTQYF. CDR3 DNA sequence: TGTGCCAGCAGCCAAGTCGCCGGGACTAGCGGGAGAATTTCAGATACGCAGTATTTT.

The genes are TRBV5-6 and TRBJ2-7; 9 nucleotides match TRBD1. Germline loops: CDR1 SGHDT, CDR2 YYEEEE. The CDR3 runs to 14 residues. V trimming: 4 bases; J trimming: 3 bases; junction bases outside the gene matches: 5. CDR3 nucleotide sequence: TGTGCCAGCAGCCTCGAGACAGGGGGCTACGAGCAGTACTTC. Its translation: CASSLETGGYEQYF.

The CDR3 nucleotides are TGTGCCAGCAGTCCCTCGGACAGGGCCGGTCTCTACGAGCAGTACTTC. Its protein product is CASSPSDRAGLYEQYF. The J gene is TRBJ2-7, the V gene TRBV27, with TRBD1 identical over 8 bases. With V trimmed by 5 bases and J by 3 bases, 12 bases remained unmatched. Germline CDR1 and CDR2: MNHEY and SMNVEV (reference sequence). This CDR3 is built from 16 residues.

This clone was recorded only once. The chain recombines TRBV6-1 with TRBJ1-5; D is possibly TRBD1 (6 bases). Germline-derived CDR1 and CDR2 are MNHNS and SASEGT. The V gene lost 2 bases and the J gene lost 10 bases, with 24 bases spanning the gap. The CDR3 runs to 17 residues. The CDR3 here is CASSETGFGGFPQPQHF. CDR3 sequence (DNA): TGTGCCAGCAGTGAAACAGGGTTTGGAGGATTCCCTCAACCCCAGCATTTT.

The chain employs TRBV29-1 and TRBJ1-2; TRBD1 agrees at 9 bases. J gave up 6 bases and V 4 bases, and 9 bases lay outside the gene matches. Germline CDR1 SQVTM, CDR2 ANQGSEA. The CDR3 sequence is 14 residues long. CDR3 residues: CSVALRDRVDGYTF. The CDR3 DNA sequence: TGCAGCGTTGCCCTCCGGGACAGGGTCGATGGCTACACCTTC.

The chain combines TRBV11-2 with TRBJ2-1; maybe TRBD2 (6 bases). The CDR3 totals 15 residues. The V gene lost 8 bases and the J gene lost 7 bases, with 21 bases spanning the gap. Germline assignment: CDR1 SGHAT and CDR2 FQNNGV. CDR3 amino acids: CASAESGGPRNEQFF. The CDR3 nucleotides are TGTGCCAGCGCAGAAAGCGGAGGGCCAAGAAATGAGCAGTTCTTC.

The chain's CDR3 is CASSLSPGSRGTEAFF. Written as DNA, the CDR3 is TGTGCCAGCAGTTTATCCCCAGGTTCTAGGGGAACTGAAGCTTTCTTT. V gene TRBV27 combines with J gene TRBJ1-1; a weak D match, TRBD1 (5 bases). This CDR3 has 16 residues. Germline lookup yields CDR1 MNHEY and CDR2 SMNVEV (reference sequence). Trimming removed 0 bases at V and 5 bases at J, with 16 bases between.

V and J are TRBV10-3 and TRBJ2-2; weak D call: TRBD1 (5 bases). Germline V lookup: CDR1 ENHRY, CDR2 SYGVKD. V lost 4 bases to trimming and J lost 6 bases, with 12 bases between them. The CDR3 is made up of 14 amino acids. The DNA of the CDR3 is TGTGCCATCAGTGGATACCAGGGCCCCGGGGAGCTGTTTTTT. Its protein is CAISGYQGPGELFF.

This chain links TRBV13 with TRBJ2-1; D unresolved. The CDR3 spans 12 residues. Germline V gives CDR1 PRHDT, CDR2 FYEKMQ (reference sequence). The ends were cut back, 3 bases at V and 10 bases at J, with 10 bases in the middle. In DNA form, the CDR3 reads TGTGCCAGCAGCTTTCGAGGTAACGAGCAGTTCTTC. It translates to CASSFRGNEQFF.

The chain joins TRBV7-3 to TRBJ2-1, with 10 positions matching TRBD2. The germline CDR1 and CDR2 sequences are SGHTA and FQGTGA. J gave up 2 bases and V 6 bases, and 7 bases lay outside the gene matches. CDR3 length: 16 residues. As DNA, the CDR3 is TGTGCCAGCAGTGAGACTAGCGGGTCAACCTACAATGAGCAGTTCTTC. It yields the protein CASSETSGSTYNEQFF.

V and J are TRBV4-2 and TRBJ2-1, with TRBD2 identical over 13 bases. CDR3 length: 16 residues. V gave up 0 bases and J gave up 9 bases; unmatched junction bases: 5. Germline CDR1 reads LGHNA; CDR2 reads YNFKEQ. The CDR3 nucleotides read TGTGCCAGCAGCCAAGATCCCACTAGCGGGAGGGGTGAGCAGTTCTTC. It translates to CASSQDPTSGRGEQFF.

The chain links TRBV28 to TRBJ2-7; a weak D match, TRBD1 (5 bases). CDR1 is MDHEN, CDR2 SYDVKM, per germline. The CDR3 runs 14 residues. Trimming took 1 base from V and 6 from J, leaving 13 bases between them. The CDR3 reads CASSLSAGSGEQYF. For the CDR3, the DNA is TGTGCCAGCAGTTTATCGGCAGGGTCGGGCGAGCAGTACTTC.

The table lists this clone with a few counts. The chain carries TRBV5-1 and TRBJ1-2; the match to TRBD1 covers 8 bases. Germline-derived CDR1 and CDR2 are SGHRS and YFSETQ. The J segment lost 6 bases and the V segment lost 2 bases, leaving 9 bases of the junction unmatched. The CDR3 loop spans 15 amino acids. CDR3 bases: TGCGCCAGCAGCTTCACAGGGGGATCTTCGGATGGCTACACCTTC. Translating gives CASSFTGGSSDGYTF. Looking up the rest from reference TRBV5-1 and TRBJ1-2 gives the full variable domain: KAGVTQTPRYLIKTRGQQVTLSCSPISGHRSVSWYQQTPGQGLQFLFEYFSETQRNKGNFPGRFSGRQFSNSRSEMNVSTLELGDSALYLCASSFTGGSSDGYTFGSGTRLTVV.

The chain links TRBV19 to TRBJ2-7, with TRBD1 matching 9 bases. The CDR3 covers 15 residues. Germline values: CDR1 LNHDA, CDR2 SQIVND (reference sequence). The V segment lost 4 bases and the J segment 3 bases; nucleotides outside the gene matches: 7. The CDR3 sequence is CASSSSGTGRYEQYF. CDR3 nucleotides: TGTGCCAGTAGTAGCTCCGGGACAGGGCGCTACGAGCAGTACTTC.

The chain joins TRBV6-5 to TRBJ1-1, with a possible D match to TRBD1 (6 bases). CDR3 length: 14 amino acids. The V and J ends lost 6 bases and 1 base respectively, with 12 bases between them. Germline V gives CDR1 MNHEY, CDR2 SVGAGI. The CDR3 region is CASSVRGANTEAFF. In nucleotides, the CDR3 is TGTGCCAGCAGCGTCAGGGGCGCGAACACTGAAGCTTTCTTT.

This CDR3 is CATSRGAGSYNEQFF. The CDR3 coding sequence is TGTGCCACCAGCCGGGGAGCGGGCTCCTACAATGAGCAGTTCTTC. This rearrangement joins TRBV15 to TRBJ2-1, with TRBD2 as a possible D gene (6 bases). Trimming stripped 5 bases from V and 0 bases from J, with 11 bases between. The length of the CDR3 is 15 residues. The germline V gene has CDR1 LNHNV and CDR2 YYDKDF (reference sequence).

This clone was found once. A junction boundary mismatches the germline segment, possibly from a read error. The rearrangement uses TRBV7-7 and TRBJ2-3; a weak D match, TRBD1 (6 bases). The CDR3 covers 12 residues. Germline CDR1 SSHAT, CDR2 FNYEAQ (reference sequence). CDR3 residues: CASSPSGAPQYF. CDR3 in DNA: TGTGCTAGCAGCCCCTCAGGGGCGCCGCAGTATTTT.

Notes on this clone: One end of the junction fails to match germline, which may point to a read error. The chain uses TRBV29-1 and TRBJ2-5, with TRBD2 as a possible D gene (5 bases). Germline V CDR1 and CDR2: SQVTM, ANQGSEA. The CDR3 has 13 amino acids. The CDR3 loop is CSVEAVFQETQYF. DNA of the CDR3: TGCAGCGTAGAAGCGGTTTTCCAAGAGACCCAGTACTTC.

The V call is TRBV19, the J call TRBJ1-6, with 9 positions matching TRBD1. With V trimmed by 11 bases and J by 9 bases, 8 bases remained unmatched. Looked up from germline, CDR1 is LNHDA and CDR2 is SQIVND (reference sequence). This CDR3 has 13 amino acids. CDR3 bases: TGTGCCTCCCGGGACAGGGAGGTTTCACCCCTCCACTTT. Its protein is CASRDREVSPLHF.

The J gene is TRBJ1-5, the V gene TRBV18, with a weak D call TRBD1 (6 bases). The germline gives CDR1 KGHSH, CDR2 LQKENI. CDR3 length: 15 residues. V lost 0 bases, J lost 5 bases, and 11 bases lay in between. The CDR3 DNA is TGTGCCAGCTCACCACCAGGACAGAGAGATCAGCCCCAGCATTTT. This encodes CASSPPGQRDQPQHF.

This chain links TRBV5-1 with TRBJ2-5; perhaps TRBD2 as D (5 bases). CDR3 length: 14 amino acids. Germline loops: CDR1 SGHRS, CDR2 YFSETQ. With 4 bases removed from V and 3 bases from J, the gap between germline ends came to 13 bases. The chain's CDR3 is CASSPGPREETQYF. CDR3 in DNA: TGCGCCAGCAGCCCGGGTCCGAGGGAAGAGACCCAGTACTTC.

The table lists this clone with a count of one. The gene calls are TRBV2 and TRBJ2-4; 14 bases align to TRBD2. Germline CDR1 reads SNHLY; CDR2 reads FYNNEI. Germline trimming cut 7 bases from V and 5 bases from J; bases unmatched to any gene: 4. The CDR3 length is 15 residues. In nucleotides, the CDR3 is TGTGCCAGCAAGCCGGGACTAGCGGGGGAAAACATTCAGTACTTC. As protein: CASKPGLAGENIQYF.

This clone was counted once. V is TRBV7-3 and J is TRBJ2-3; 8 nucleotides match TRBD2. The germline V gene encodes CDR1 SGHTA and CDR2 FQGTGA. V shed 5 bases, J shed 2 bases, and the junction held 6 bases outside the gene matches. The CDR3 is made up of 15 amino acids. The DNA of the CDR3 is TGTGCCAGCAGCGTCTTAGCGGGGACCACAGATACGCAGTATTTT. Its protein is CASSVLAGTTDTQYF.

The CDR3 DNA reads as TGTGCCAGCAGCGAAATAACAGCGGGAGACGAGCAGTACTTC. Its translation is CASSEITAGDEQYF. This rearrangement joins TRBV5-4 to TRBJ2-7; 8 bases are shared with TRBD2. Germline loops: CDR1 SGHNT, CDR2 YYREEE (reference sequence). The CDR3 runs 14 residues. V dropped 4 bases and J dropped 5; count of bases not matched to a gene: 8.

The chain employs TRBV5-6 and TRBJ1-5; perhaps TRBD1 as D (5 bases). The germline V gene encodes CDR1 SGHDT and CDR2 YYEEEE. The CDR3 consists of 16 residues. V was cut by 1 base and J by 7 bases, with 18 bases left in between. The CDR3, as DNA: TGTGCCAGCAGCTTGTCCGAAAACAGGCTATACCAGCCCCAGCATTTT. It yields the protein CASSLSENRLYQPQHF.

The table lists this clone with a count of one. Here the CDR3 reads CASSEERELEAFF. Here the CDR3 DNA reads TGTGCCAGCAGTGAAGAGAGGGAGCTTGAAGCTTTCTTT. This chain joins TRBV2 and TRBJ1-1; D gene ambiguous. The CDR3 extends over 13 amino acids. Trimming removed 1 base at V and 7 bases at J, with 10 bases between. Looked up from germline, CDR1 is SNHLY and CDR2 is FYNNEI. Variable domain in full (rest from reference TRBV2 and TRBJ1-1): EPEVTQTPSHQVTQMGQEVILRCVPISNHLYFYWYRQILGQKVEFLVSFYNNEISEKSEIFDDQFSVERPDGSNFTLKIRSTKLEDSAMYFCASSEERELEAFFGQGTRLTVV.

This sequence joins TRBV25-1 and TRBJ2-7; 7 positions agree with TRBD2. There are 13 residues in the CDR3. Germline V gene lookup returns CDR1 MGHDK and CDR2 SYGVNS. The ends lost 10 bases at V and 4 bases at J; junction bases unmatched: 10. In DNA form, the CDR3 reads TGTGCCACCTCTAGCGGAGAACCTTACGAGCAGTACTTC. Its translation: CATSSGEPYEQYF.